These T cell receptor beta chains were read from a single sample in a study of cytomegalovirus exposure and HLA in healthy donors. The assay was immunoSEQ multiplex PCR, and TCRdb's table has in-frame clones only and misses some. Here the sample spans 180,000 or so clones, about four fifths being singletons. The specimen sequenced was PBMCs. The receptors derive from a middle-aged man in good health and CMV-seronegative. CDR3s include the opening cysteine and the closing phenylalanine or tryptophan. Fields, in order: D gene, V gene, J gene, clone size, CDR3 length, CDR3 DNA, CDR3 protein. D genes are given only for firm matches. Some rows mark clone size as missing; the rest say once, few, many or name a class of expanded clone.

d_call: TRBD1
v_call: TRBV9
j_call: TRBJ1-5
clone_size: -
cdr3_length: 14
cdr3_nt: TGTGCCAGCAGCGCCCAGGGGGCTTGGCAGCCCCAGCATTTT
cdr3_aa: CASSAQGAWQPQHF

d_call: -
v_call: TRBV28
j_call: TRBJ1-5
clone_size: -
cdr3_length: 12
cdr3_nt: TGTGCCAGCCTCACGGGGGGAAAGCCCCAGCATTTT
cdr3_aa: CASLTGGKPQHF

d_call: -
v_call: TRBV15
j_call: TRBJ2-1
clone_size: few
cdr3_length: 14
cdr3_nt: TGTGCCACCAGCGAGAGACAGGCTAACAATGAGCAGTTCTTC
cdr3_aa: CATSERQANNEQFF

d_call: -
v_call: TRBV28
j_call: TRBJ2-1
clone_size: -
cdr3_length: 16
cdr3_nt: TGTGCCAGCCTTCGCCCCGTGGCAGGGACCTACAATGAGCAGTTCTTC
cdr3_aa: CASLRPVAGTYNEQFF

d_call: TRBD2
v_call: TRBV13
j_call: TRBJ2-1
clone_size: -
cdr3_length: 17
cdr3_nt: TGTGCCAGCAGCCCCGGACTAGCGGGAGGGAGGTACAATGAGCAGTTCTTC
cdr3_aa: CASSPGLAGGRYNEQFF

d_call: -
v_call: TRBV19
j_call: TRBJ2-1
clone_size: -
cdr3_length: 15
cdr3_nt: TGTGCCAGTAGTATTGGGGGGGGGCTCTACAATGAGCAGTTCTTC
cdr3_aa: CASSIGGGLYNEQFF

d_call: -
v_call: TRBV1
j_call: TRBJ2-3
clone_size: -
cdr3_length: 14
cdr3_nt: TGCACCAGCCAGGTTTGGCGTCCCACAGATACGCAGTATTTT
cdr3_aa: CTSQVWRPTDTQYF

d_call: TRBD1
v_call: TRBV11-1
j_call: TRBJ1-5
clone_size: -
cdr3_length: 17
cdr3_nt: TGTGCCAGCAGACCATGGACAGGCCCTTATAGCAATCAGCCCCAGCATTTT
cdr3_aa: CASRPWTGPYSNQPQHF

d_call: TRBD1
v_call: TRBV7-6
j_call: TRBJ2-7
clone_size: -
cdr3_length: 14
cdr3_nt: TGTGCCAGCAGCCCGGGACAGGGGAGGGACGAGCAGTACTTC
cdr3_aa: CASSPGQGRDEQYF

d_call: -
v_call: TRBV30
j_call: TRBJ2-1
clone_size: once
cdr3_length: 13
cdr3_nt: TGTGCCTGGGGGTTGGGAGCCTACAATGAGCAGTTCTTC
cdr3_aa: CAWGLGAYNEQFF

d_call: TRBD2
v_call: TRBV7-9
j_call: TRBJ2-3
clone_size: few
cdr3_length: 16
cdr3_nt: TGTGCCAGCAGCCCCGGACTAGCGGGAAGCACAGATACGCAGTATTTT
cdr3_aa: CASSPGLAGSTDTQYF

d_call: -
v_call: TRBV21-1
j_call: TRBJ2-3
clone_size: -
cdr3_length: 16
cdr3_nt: TGTGCCAGCAGCAAAGTTATAGCGGGGAACACAGATACGCAGTATTTT
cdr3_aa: CASSKVIAGNTDTQYF

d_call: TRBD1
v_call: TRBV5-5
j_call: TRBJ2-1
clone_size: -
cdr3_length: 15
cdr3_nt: TGTGCCAGCAGCTTGATGCAGGGGGCAATAAATGAGCAGTTCTTC
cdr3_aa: CASSLMQGAINEQFF

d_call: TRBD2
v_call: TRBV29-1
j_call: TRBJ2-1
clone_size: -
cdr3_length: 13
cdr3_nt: TGCAGCGTGAGGACTAGCGGGCCCAATGAGCAGTTCTTC
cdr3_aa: CSVRTSGPNEQFF

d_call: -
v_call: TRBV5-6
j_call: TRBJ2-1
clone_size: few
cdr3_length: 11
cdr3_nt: TGTGCCAGCAGCCTAAGTTGGGAGCAGTTCTTC
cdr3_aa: CASSLSWEQFF

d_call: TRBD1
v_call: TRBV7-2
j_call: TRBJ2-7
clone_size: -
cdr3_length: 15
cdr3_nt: TGTGCCAGCAGCTTAGCGGGGACAGCCCCAGGCGAGCAGTACTTC
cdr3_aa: CASSLAGTAPGEQYF

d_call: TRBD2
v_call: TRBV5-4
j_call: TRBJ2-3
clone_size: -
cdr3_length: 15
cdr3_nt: TGTGCCAGCAGCACCGGGACTAGCATCCAAGATACGCAGTATTTT
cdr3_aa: CASSTGTSIQDTQYF

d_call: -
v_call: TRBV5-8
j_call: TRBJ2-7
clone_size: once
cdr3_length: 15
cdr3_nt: TGTGCCAGCAGCTCCGGTCGGGAGATCTCCTACGAGCAGTACTTC
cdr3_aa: CASSSGREISYEQYF

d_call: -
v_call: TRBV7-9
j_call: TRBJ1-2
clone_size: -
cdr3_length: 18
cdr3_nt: TGTGCCAGCAGCTTTCCCGCGCCAGGGCGGGGAGTTACCTATGGCTACACCTTC
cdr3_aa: CASSFPAPGRGVTYGYTF

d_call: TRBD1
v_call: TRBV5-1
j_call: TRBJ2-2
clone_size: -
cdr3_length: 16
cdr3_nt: TGCGCCAGCAGCTTGGCCGGGACAGGGATACCCGGGGAGCTGTTTTTT
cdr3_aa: CASSLAGTGIPGELFF

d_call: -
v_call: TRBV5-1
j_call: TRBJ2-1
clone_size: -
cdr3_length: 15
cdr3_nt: TGCGCCAGCAGCTTGCCGCGGGACTCCTACAATGAGCAGTTCTTC
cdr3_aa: CASSLPRDSYNEQFF

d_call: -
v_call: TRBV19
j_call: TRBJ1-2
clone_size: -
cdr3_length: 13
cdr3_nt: TGTGCCAGTAGTATAGTCCGAGGCGGAGGCTACACCTTC
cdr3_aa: CASSIVRGGGYTF

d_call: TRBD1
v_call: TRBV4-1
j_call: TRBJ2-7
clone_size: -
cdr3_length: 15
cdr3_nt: TGCGCCAGCAGCCCGGACAGGCGGTCTTCCTACGAGCAGTACTTC
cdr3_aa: CASSPDRRSSYEQYF

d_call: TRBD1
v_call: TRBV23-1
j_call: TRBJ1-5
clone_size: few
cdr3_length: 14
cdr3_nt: TGCGCCAGCAGTCGGACAGGGGGCGGTCAGCCCCAGCATTTT
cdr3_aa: CASSRTGGGQPQHF

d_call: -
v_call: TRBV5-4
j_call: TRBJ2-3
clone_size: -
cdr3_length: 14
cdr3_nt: TGTGCCAGCAGCTTAGCCCCCCGGTCAGATACGCAGTATTTT
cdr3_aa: CASSLAPRSDTQYF

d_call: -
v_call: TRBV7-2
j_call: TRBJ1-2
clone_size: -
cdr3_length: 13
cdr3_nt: TGTGCCAGCAGCCCGGGGTTGGGCTATGGCTACACCTTC
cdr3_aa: CASSPGLGYGYTF

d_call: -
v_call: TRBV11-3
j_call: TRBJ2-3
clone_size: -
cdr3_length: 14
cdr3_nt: TGTGCCAGCTCCAGAGGGGGAGTGACAGATACGCAGTATTTT
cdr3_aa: CASSRGGVTDTQYF

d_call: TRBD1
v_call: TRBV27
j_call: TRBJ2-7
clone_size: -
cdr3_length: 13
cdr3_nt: TGTGCCAGCAGTTGGGACAGGTTCTACGAGCAGTACTTC
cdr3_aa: CASSWDRFYEQYF

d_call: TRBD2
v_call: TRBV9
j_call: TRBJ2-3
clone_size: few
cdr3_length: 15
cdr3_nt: TGTGCCAGCAGCGTTGTTAGCGGGGGGATAGATACGCAGTATTTT
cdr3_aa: CASSVVSGGIDTQYF

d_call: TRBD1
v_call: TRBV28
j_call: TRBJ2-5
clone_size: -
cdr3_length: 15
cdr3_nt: TGTGCCAGCAGTCCTCTCGGGACAGTGGCAGAGACCCAGTACTTC
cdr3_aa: CASSPLGTVAETQYF

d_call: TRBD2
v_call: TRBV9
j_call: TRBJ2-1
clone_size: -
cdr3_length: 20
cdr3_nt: TGTGCCAGCAACCGCGAACGGACTAGCGGATCCACTTCAACCTACAATGAGCAGTTCTTC
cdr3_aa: CASNRERTSGSTSTYNEQFF

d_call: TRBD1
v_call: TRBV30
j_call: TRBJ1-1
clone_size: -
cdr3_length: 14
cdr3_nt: TGTGCCTGGAGTGCCCAGGGGGCCGTCACTGAAGCTTTCTTT
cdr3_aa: CAWSAQGAVTEAFF

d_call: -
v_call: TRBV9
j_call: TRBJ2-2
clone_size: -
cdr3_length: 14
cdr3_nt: TGTGCCAGCAGCGCGGACTTTCTCCTCGGGGAGCTGTTTTTT
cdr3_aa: CASSADFLLGELFF

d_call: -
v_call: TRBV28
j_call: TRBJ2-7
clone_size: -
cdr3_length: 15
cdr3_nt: TGTGCCAGCAGCTTGAAGGGCCAGGGGACGGGCGAGCAGTACTTC
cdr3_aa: CASSLKGQGTGEQYF

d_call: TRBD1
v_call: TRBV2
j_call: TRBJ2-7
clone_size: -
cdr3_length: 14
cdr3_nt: TGTGCCAGCCACAGGGGCTTTGGGAGCTACGAGCAGTACTTC
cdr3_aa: CASHRGFGSYEQYF

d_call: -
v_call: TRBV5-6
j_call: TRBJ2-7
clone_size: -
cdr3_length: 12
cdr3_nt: TGTGCCAGCAGGGGACTCTCCTACGAGCAGTACTTC
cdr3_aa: CASRGLSYEQYF

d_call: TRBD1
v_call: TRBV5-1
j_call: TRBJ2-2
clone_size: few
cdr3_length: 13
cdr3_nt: TGCGCCATTGGGACAGGGAGTACCGGGGAGCTGTTTTTT
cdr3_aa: CAIGTGSTGELFF

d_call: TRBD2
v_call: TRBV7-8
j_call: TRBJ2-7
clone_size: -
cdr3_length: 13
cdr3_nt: TGTGCCAGCAGCACGAGCGGGGACGGCGAGCAGTACTTC
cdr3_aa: CASSTSGDGEQYF

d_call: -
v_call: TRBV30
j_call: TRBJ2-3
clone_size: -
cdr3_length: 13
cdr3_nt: TGTGCCTGGGTCCCAGGGGCCGGAGATACGCAGTATTTT
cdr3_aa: CAWVPGAGDTQYF

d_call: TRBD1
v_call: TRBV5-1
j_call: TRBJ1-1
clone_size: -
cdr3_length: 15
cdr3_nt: TGCGCCAGCAGCTTGGGGACAGGGGTTTTGTCTGAAGCTTTCTTT
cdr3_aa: CASSLGTGVLSEAFF

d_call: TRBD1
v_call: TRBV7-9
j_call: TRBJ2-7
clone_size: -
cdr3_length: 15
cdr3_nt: TGTGCCAGCAGCGGCTACAGGGGATCGGTCTACGAGCAGTACTTC
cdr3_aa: CASSGYRGSVYEQYF

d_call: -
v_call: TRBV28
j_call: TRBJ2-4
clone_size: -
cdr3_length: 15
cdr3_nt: TGTGCCAGCAGTTTGGGGGGGCCGGCCAAAAACATTCAGTACTTC
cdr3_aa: CASSLGGPAKNIQYF

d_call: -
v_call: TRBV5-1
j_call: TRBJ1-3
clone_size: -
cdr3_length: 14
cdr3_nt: TGCGCCAGCAGCAGTGGTTCTGCGGGAAACACCATATATTTT
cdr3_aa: CASSSGSAGNTIYF

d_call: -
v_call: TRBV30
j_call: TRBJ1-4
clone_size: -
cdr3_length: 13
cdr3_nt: TGTGCCTGGAGTGTACAGGTGGGGGAAAAACTGTTTTTT
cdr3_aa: CAWSVQVGEKLFF

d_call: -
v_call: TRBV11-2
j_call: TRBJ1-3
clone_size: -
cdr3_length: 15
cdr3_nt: TGTGCCAGCAGCTTATCGCGGGGGACTGGAAACACCATATATTTT
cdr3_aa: CASSLSRGTGNTIYF